A single sample gave rise to the 2 T cell receptor beta chains below, sequenced in a study of STAT5B mutations in CD4+ large granular lymphocyte leukemia. Sequencing used immunoSEQ multiplex PCR; TCRdb keeps in-frame clones, though not all of them. The repertoire holds about 32,000 clones, with around three quarters as singletons. Specimen: CD4+ T cells from blood buffy coats. These receptors came from a human donor in good health.

This clone has only a few counts. The chain links TRBV4-3 to TRBJ2-2; D is unclear. Germline V gives CDR1 LGHNA, CDR2 YSLEER. Between the trimmed V and J ends, which lost 8 bases and 0 bases, there was a span of 10 bases. There are 14 residues in the CDR3. This CDR3 is CASQLRPNTGELFF. The CDR3 coding sequence is TGCGCCAGCCAACTTCGACCGAACACCGGGGAGCTGTTTTTT.

V is TRBV7-2 and J is TRBJ2-1, with 11 nucleotides matching TRBD1. Trimming took 8 bases from V and 3 from J; bases not matched to a gene: 6. The CDR3 has 15 amino acids. The V gene's germline CDR1 is SGHTA and CDR2 FQGNSA. CDR3 protein: CASGAGTGGYNEQFF. CDR3 in DNA: TGTGCCAGCGGCGCCGGGACAGGGGGCTACAATGAGCAGTTCTTC.